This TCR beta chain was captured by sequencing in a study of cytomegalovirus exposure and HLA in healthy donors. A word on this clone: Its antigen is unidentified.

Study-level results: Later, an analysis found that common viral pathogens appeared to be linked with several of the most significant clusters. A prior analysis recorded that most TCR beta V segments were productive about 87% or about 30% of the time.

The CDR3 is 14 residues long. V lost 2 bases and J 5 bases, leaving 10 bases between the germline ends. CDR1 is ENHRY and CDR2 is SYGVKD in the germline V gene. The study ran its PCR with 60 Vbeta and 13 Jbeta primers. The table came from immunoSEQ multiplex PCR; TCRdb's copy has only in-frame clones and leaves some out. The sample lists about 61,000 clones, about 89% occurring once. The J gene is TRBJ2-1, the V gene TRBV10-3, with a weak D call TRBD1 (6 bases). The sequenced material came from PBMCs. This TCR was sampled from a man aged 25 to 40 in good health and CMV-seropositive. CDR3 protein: CAISEQGGNNEQFF. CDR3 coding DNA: TGTGCCATCAGTGAGCAAGGGGGAAACAATGAGCAGTTCTTC.